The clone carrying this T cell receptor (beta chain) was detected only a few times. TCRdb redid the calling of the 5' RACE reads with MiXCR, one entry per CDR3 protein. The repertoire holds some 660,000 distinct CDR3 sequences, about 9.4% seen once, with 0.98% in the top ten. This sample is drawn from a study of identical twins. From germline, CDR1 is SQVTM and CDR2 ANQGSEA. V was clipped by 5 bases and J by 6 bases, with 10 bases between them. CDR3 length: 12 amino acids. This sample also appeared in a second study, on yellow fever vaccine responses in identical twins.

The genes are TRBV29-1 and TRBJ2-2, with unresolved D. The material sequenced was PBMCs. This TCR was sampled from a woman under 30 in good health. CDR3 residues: CSVILSPGELFF. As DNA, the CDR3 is TGCAGCGTTATTCTTTCCCCCGGGGAGCTGTTTTTT.